This T cell receptor beta chain was captured by sequencing in a study of prognosis after radiotherapy for stage I lung cancer. Study-wide context: Patients received 3 to 5 SBRT fractions with a biologically effective dose of at least 100 Gy.

As for this clonotype: Its antigen is undetermined.

The CDR3 length is 16 residues. The germline CDR1 and CDR2 sequences are SGHRS and YFSETQ. V trimming: 0 bases; J trimming: 4 bases; junction bases outside the gene matches: 6. Broader study findings: Lower Shannon entropy values were found after stereotactic body radiation therapy in patients who developed distant metastases.

By two-round multiplex PCR, the TCR beta CDR3 was amplified from genomic DNA. Used in first-round PCR were primers specific to each TRBV and TRBJ gene. TCRdb passed the multiplex PCR reads through MiXCR, listing each CDR3 protein once. Of fewer than 35,000 distinct CDR3 sequences listed, 40% to 60% are singletons. This TCR was recovered from a donor aged 50 or older with non-small cell lung cancer. The V and J genes are TRBV5-1 and TRBJ2-2; TRBD1 agrees at 7 bases. Sequenced here: PBMCs, sampled before or after stereotactic body radiation therapy (not recorded which). Here the CDR3 DNA reads TGCGCCAGCAGCTTGGAAGGGGGCGCAGGCACCGGGGAGCTGTTTTTT. As protein: CASSLEGGAGTGELFF. Combining the CDR3 with reference TRBV5-1 and TRBJ2-2 gives the whole variable domain KAGVTQTPRYLIKTRGQQVTLSCSPISGHRSVSWYQQTPGQGLQFLFEYFSETQRNKGNFPGRFSGRQFSNSRSEMNVSTLELGDSALYLCASSLEGGAGTGELFFGEGSRLTVL.